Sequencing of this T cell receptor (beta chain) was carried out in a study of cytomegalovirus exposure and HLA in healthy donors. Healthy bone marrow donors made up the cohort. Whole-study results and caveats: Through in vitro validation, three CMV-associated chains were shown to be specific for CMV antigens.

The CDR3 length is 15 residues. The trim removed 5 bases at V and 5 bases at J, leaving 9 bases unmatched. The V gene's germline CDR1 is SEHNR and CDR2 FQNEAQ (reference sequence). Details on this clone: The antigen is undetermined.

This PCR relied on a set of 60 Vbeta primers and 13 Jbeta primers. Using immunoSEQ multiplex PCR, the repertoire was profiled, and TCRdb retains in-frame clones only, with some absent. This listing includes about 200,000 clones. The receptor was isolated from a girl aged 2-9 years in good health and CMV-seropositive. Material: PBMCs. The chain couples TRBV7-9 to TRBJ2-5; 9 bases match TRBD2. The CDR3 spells CASSDLREGRETQYF. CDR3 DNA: TGTGCCAGCAGCGACCTGCGGGAGGGCCGGGAGACCCAGTACTTC.